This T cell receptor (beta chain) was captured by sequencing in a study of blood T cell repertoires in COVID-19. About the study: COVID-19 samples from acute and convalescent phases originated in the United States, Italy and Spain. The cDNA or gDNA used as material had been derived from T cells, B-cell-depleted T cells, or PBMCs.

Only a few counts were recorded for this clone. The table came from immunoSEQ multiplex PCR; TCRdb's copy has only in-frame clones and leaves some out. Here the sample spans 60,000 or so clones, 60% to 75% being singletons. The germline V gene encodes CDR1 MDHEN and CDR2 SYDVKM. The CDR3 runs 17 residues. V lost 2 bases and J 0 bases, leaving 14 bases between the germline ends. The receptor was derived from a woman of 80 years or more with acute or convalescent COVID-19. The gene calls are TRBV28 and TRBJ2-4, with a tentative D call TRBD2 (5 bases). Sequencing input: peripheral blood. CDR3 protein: CASSLLEGRTAKNIQYF. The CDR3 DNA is TGTGCCAGCAGTTTACTCGAGGGCCGCACAGCCAAAAACATTCAGTACTTC. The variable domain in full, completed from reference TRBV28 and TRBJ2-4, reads DVKVTQSSRYLVKRTGEKVFLECVQDMDHENMFWYRQDPGLGLRLIYFSYDVKMKEKGDIPEGYSVSREKKERFSLILESASTNQTSMYLCASSLLEGRTAKNIQYFGAGTRLSVL.